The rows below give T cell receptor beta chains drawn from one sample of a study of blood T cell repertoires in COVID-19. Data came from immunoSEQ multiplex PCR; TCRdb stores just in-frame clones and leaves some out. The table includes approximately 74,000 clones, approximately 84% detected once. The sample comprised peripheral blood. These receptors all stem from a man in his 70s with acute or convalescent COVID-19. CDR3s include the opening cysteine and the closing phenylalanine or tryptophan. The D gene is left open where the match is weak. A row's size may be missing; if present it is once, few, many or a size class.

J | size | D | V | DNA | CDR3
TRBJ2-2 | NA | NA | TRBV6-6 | TGTGCCAGCAGTTACTCGATGGTTGCGGGTGACGGGGAGCTGTTTTTT | CASSYSMVAGDGELFF
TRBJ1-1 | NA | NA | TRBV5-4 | TGTGCCAGCAGCTTGGTCGGCACTGAAGCTTTCTTT | CASSLVGTEAFF
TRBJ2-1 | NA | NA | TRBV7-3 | TGTGCCAGCAGCCATAACAGGCAGGGAAGACTCAATGAGCAGTTCTTC | CASSHNRQGRLNEQFF
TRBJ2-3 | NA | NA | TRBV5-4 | TGTGCCAGCAGCTTGCTTCTCGGGTCAGATACGCAGTATTTT | CASSLLLGSDTQYF
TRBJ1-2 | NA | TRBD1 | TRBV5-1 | TGCGCCAGCAGCTTAGGGGGCAGTGACTATGGCTACACCTTC | CASSLGGSDYGYTF
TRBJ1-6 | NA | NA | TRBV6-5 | TGTGCCAGCAGTTACACGGGGGACTCTTATAATTCACCCCTCCACTTT | CASSYTGDSYNSPLHF
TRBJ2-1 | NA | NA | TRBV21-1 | TGTGCCAGCAGCTGGGGGGTGACTAGCGGCCGCAGGAAGCAGTTCTTC | CASSWGVTSGRRKQFF
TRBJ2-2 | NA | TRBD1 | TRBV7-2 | TGTGCCAGCAGCTTGGCAGGGGGCCTCGCCACCGGGGAGCTGTTTTTT | CASSLAGGLATGELFF
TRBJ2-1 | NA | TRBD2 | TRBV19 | TGTGCCAGTAGTATAGATCACTCAAGCGGGGATTACAATGAGCAGTTCTTC | CASSIDHSSGDYNEQFF
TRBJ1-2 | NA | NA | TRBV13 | TGTGCCAGCAGCTTAATTCGGGGGACCCTGGGGGGCTACACCTTC | CASSLIRGTLGGYTF
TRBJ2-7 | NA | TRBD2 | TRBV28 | TGTGCCAGCAGCTCAGGGACTAGCGGATCGGGAGAGCAGTACTTC | CASSSGTSGSGEQYF
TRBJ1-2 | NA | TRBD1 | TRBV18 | TGTGCCAGCTCACCATGGGAACAGGGGGCCGGGGATCTTAAGGGCTACACCTTC | CASSPWEQGAGDLKGYTF
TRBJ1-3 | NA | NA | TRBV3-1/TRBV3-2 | TGTGCCAGCAGCCACGGCGGCTCTGGAAACACCATATATTTT | CASSHGGSGNTIYF
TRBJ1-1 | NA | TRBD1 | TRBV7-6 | TGTGCCAGCAGCCACACCGGGACAGGGACAAACACTGAAGCTTTCTTT | CASSHTGTGTNTEAFF
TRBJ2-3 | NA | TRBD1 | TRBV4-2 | TGTGCCAGCAGCCAAAAGGGGGCAGGTACGCAGTATTTT | CASSQKGAGTQYF
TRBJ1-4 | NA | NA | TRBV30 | TGTGCCTGGATGTCCCAGGGGACAACTAATGAAAAACTGTTTTTT | CAWMSQGTTNEKLFF
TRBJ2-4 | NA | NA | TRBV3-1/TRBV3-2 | TGTGCCAGCACCGGGCCCGGGGACATTCAGTACTTC | CASTGPGDIQYF
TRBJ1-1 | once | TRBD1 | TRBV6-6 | TGTGCCAGCAGGCAACAGGGGTATCTTAACACTGAAGCTTTCTTT | CASRQQGYLNTEAFF
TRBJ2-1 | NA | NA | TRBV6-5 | TGTGCCAGCCGACTGACGGGGAGCTCCTACAATGAGCAGTTCTTC | CASRLTGSSYNEQFF
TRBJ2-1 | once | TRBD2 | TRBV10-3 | TGTGCCATGAGACCGGGACTAGGTATCAATGAGCAGTTCTTC | CAMRPGLGINEQFF
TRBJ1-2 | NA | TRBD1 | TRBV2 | TGTGCCAGCAGTAGGACAGGTTTTGCGGGCTATGGCTACACCTTC | CASSRTGFAGYGYTF
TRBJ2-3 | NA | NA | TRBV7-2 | TGTGCCAGCAGACAGACCACAGATACGCAGTATTTT | CASRQTTDTQYF
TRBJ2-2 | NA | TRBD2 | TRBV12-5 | TGTGCTAGTGGTTTGCCGCGGGGGGCTTCGAACACCGGGGAGCTGTTTTTT | CASGLPRGASNTGELFF
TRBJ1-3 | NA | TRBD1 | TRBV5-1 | TGCGCCAGCAGCTGGGGGACAGGACGCTCTGGAAACACCATATATTTT | CASSWGTGRSGNTIYF
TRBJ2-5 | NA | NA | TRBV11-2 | TGTGCCAGCAGCCCAGGTCTTAGTCTAGAGACCCAGTACTTC | CASSPGLSLETQYF
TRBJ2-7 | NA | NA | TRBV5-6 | TGTGCCAGCAGCGGGGGGAGGACAACCCCCTACGAGCAGTACTTC | CASSGGRTTPYEQYF
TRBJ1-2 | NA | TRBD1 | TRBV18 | TGTGCCAGCTCACCCGAGGGGGCTATGGGCTATGGCTACACCTTC | CASSPEGAMGYGYTF
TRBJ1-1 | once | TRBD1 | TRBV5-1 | TGCGCCAGCAGCTTGGGGGGACAGGGCAACACTGAAGCTTTCTTT | CASSLGGQGNTEAFF
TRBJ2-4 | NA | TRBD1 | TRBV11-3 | TGTGCCAGCAGCTCCGGGACAGGGGGCATGGGAAACATTCAGTACTTC | CASSSGTGGMGNIQYF
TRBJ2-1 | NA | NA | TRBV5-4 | TGTGCCAGCAGCTTGGGGCAGGGAAATGAGCAGTTCTTC | CASSLGQGNEQFF
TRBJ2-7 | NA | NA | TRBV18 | TGTGCCAGCTCACTAGGGGGTCACGGGTCCTACGAGCAGTACTTC | CASSLGGHGSYEQYF
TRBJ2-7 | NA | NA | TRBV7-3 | TGTGCCAGCAGCAAAGGGGTGGGCTACGAGCAGTACTTC | CASSKGVGYEQYF
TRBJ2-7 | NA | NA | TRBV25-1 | TGTGCCAGCACGGACAGATCCTACGAGCAGTACTTC | CASTDRSYEQYF
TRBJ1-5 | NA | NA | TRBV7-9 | TGTGCCAGCAGCCTCGTCAGTCAGCCCCAGCATTTT | CASSLVSQPQHF
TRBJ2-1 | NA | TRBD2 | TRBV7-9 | TGTGCCAGCAGCTTAGGCCGACTAGCCTATGAGCAGTTCTTC | CASSLGRLAYEQFF
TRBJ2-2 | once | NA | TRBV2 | TGTGCCAGCAGTGAAGTGACAATGAACACCGGGGAGCTGTTTTTT | CASSEVTMNTGELFF
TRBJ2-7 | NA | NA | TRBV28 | TGTGCCAGCAGGACTCCAGGGAACGAGCAGTACTTC | CASRTPGNEQYF
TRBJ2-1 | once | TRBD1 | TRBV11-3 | TGTGCCAGCAGCTTAAATCAGGGGGCCTACAATGAGCAGTTCTTC | CASSLNQGAYNEQFF
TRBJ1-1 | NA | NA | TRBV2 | TGTGCCACCAGAAATCCGGGACACATGAACACTGAAGCTTTCTTT | CATRNPGHMNTEAFF
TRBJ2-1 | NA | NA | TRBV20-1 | TGCAGTGCTAGAGACGGGGATGAGCAGTTCTTC | CSARDGDEQFF
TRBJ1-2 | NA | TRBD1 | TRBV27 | TGTGCCAGCAGTTTCGGACAGGCAACTAACTATGGCTACACCTTC | CASSFGQATNYGYTF
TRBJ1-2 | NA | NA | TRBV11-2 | TGTGCCAGCAGCCGCGACCGGCTAGCTAACTATGGCTACACCTTC | CASSRDRLANYGYTF
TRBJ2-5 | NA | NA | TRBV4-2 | TGTGCCAGCAGCCCCGGAGCGGCACAAGAGACCCAGTACTTC | CASSPGAAQETQYF
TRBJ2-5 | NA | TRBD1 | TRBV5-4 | TGTGCCAGCAGCTCTCCGGGACAGGGGAAGACCCAGTACTTC | CASSSPGQGKTQYF
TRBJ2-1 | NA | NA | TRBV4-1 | TGCGCCAGCAGCCGGGGCCATGAGCAGTTCTTC | CASSRGHEQFF
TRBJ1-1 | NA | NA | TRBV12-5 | TGTGCTAGTGGTTTGGTTGTTGGCAGGGGGAACACTGAAGCTTTCTTT | CASGLVVGRGNTEAFF
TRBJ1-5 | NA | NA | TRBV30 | TGTGCCTGGAGCCAGGGCAGGGGTCAGCCCCAGCATTTT | CAWSQGRGQPQHF
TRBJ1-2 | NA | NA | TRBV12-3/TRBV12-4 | TGTGCCAGCCAGGGGCTTTATGGCTACACCTTC | CASQGLYGYTF
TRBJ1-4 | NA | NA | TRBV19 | TGTGCCAGTAGTATATATTTTCGGCAGGGAGGCGAAAAACTGTTTTTT | CASSIYFRQGGEKLFF
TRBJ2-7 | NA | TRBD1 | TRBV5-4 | TGTGCCAGCAGCTGGACAGGGGGGGCAAGGGAGCAGTACTTC | CASSWTGGAREQYF
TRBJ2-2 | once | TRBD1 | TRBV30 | TGTGCCTGGAGGGATTCTGGACAGGCGAACACCGGGGAGCTGTTTTTT | CAWRDSGQANTGELFF
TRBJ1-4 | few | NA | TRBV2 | TGTGCCATCACACCACAGGGAGATGAAAAACTGTTTTTT | CAITPQGDEKLFF
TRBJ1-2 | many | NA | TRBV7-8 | TGTGCCAGCAGCTTATCTCGGGGGGCCGGTGGCTACACCTTC | CASSLSRGAGGYTF
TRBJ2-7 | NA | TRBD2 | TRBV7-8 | TGTGCCAGCAGCTTGACTAGCGGGAGGGTAATCGGCGAGCAGTACTTC | CASSLTSGRVIGEQYF
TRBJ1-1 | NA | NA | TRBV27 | TGTGCCAGCATCGGAAGGGGAGGGAACACTGAAGCTTTCTTT | CASIGRGGNTEAFF
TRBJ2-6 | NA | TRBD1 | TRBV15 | TGTGCCACCAGCGGAACAGGGGCCGTCTCTGGGGCCAACGTCCTGACTTTC | CATSGTGAVSGANVLTF
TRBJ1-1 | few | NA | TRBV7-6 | TGTGCCAGCAGCGCAGATCTGAACACTGAAGCTTTCTTT | CASSADLNTEAFF